This entry concerns a single T cell receptor (beta chain). The antigen is undetermined. This specimen comes from a study of T cell responses to AZD1222 COVID-19 vaccine. The table came from immunoSEQ multiplex PCR; TCRdb's copy has only in-frame clones and leaves some out. The sample includes some 130,000 clones, 90% of them seen just once. The study, taken as a whole, reports: White British ancestry dominated among donors, who included more females, and clonal diversity was possibly underestimated.

V dropped 3 bases and J dropped 7 bases, with 9 bases sitting between them. The CDR3 contains 11 residues. Germline V CDR1 and CDR2: GTSNPN, SVGIG (reference sequence). This clonotype originated in an adult in good health. This rearrangement joins TRBV30 to TRBJ1-1; D gene ambiguous. The sequenced sample was peripheral blood, obtained on day 0 of AZD1222 vaccination. Here the CDR3 reads CAWSLFNEAFF. In DNA, the CDR3 is TGTGCCTGGAGCCTTTTCAATGAAGCTTTCTTT.